The rows below give T cell receptor beta chains drawn from one sample of a study of blood T cell repertoires in COVID-19. Libraries were prepared by immunoSEQ multiplex PCR; TCRdb keeps only in-frame clonotypes and omits some of them. This sample has hundreds of thousands of clones, with 70% to 90% found just once. Specimen: peripheral blood. The receptors originated from a young woman who had recovered from COVID-19. CDR3s include the opening cysteine and the closing phenylalanine or tryptophan. Fields, in order: V gene, D gene, clone size, J gene, CDR3 protein, CDR3 DNA. D genes are given only for firm matches. Only part of the rows carry a size: once, few, many, or a class if the clone is expanded.

>TRBV4-2|TRBD2|-|TRBJ2-5
CASSQRRRELETQYF
TGTGCCAGCAGCCAAAGGAGGCGGGAGTTGGAGACCCAGTACTTC
>TRBV18|TRBD2|once|TRBJ2-2
CASSPLAGDAGELFF
TGTGCCAGCTCACCCTTAGCGGGGGACGCCGGGGAGCTGTTTTTT
>TRBV13|TRBD1|-|TRBJ1-3
CASSRQGVHGNTIYF
TGTGCCAGCAGCAGACAGGGTGTACATGGAAACACCATATATTTT
>TRBV9|-|-|TRBJ2-5
CASSPPERGGEETQYF
TGTGCCAGCAGCCCCCCCGAACGCGGAGGGGAAGAGACCCAGTACTTC
>TRBV12-3/TRBV12-4|TRBD2|-|TRBJ2-3
CASSGRATDTQYF
TGTGCCAGCTCCGGGAGGGCGACAGATACGCAGTATTTT
>TRBV29-1|TRBD1|-|TRBJ1-2
CSVGQGYGYTF
TGCAGCGTGGGACAGGGATATGGCTACACCTTC
>TRBV6-6|-|-|TRBJ1-1
CASSLNPASLMNTEAFF
TGTGCCAGCAGTCTAAATCCTGCCAGTCTCATGAACACTGAAGCTTTCTTT
>TRBV30|-|-|TRBJ1-1
CAWSVAEAFF
TGTGCCTGGAGTGTAGCCGAAGCTTTCTTT
>TRBV7-9|-|-|TRBJ2-3
CASSRAGTDTQYF
TGTGCCAGCAGCAGGGCCGGCACAGATACGCAGTATTTT
>TRBV7-2|-|-|TRBJ2-7
CASSLVIGQPSYEQYF
TGTGCCAGCAGCTTAGTTATCGGACAGCCCTCCTACGAGCAGTACTTC
>TRBV5-6|-|-|TRBJ1-3
CASSLVAAISSGNTIYF
TGTGCCAGCAGCTTGGTGGCGGCGATATCCTCTGGAAACACCATATATTTT
>TRBV7-9|TRBD2|once|TRBJ2-5
CASSPSGWGGQETQYF
TGTGCCAGCAGCCCTTCCGGGTGGGGGGGACAAGAGACCCAGTACTTC
>TRBV28|-|-|TRBJ1-2
CASSGTGAHNYGYTF
TGTGCCAGCAGTGGTACAGGTGCCCACAACTATGGCTACACCTTC
>TRBV6-5|-|-|TRBJ1-1
CASRNRDIQAFF
TGTGCCAGCAGGAACAGGGATATACAAGCTTTCTTT
>TRBV18|-|-|TRBJ2-7
CASSSTVAKPYEQYF
TGTGCCAGCTCATCCACGGTTGCTAAGCCCTACGAGCAGTACTTC
>TRBV9|TRBD1|-|TRBJ2-3
CASSVEATGGIRDTQYF
TGTGCCAGCAGCGTAGAGGCAACAGGGGGGATAAGGGATACGCAGTATTTT
>TRBV9|TRBD1|-|TRBJ2-7
CASSVAGRGLYEQYF
TGTGCCAGCAGCGTAGCGGGCAGGGGGCTGTACGAGCAGTACTTC
>TRBV5-5|-|-|TRBJ2-2
CASSLVGANTGELFF
TGTGCCAGCAGCTTGGTAGGAGCGAACACCGGGGAGCTGTTTTTT
>TRBV6-5|-|-|TRBJ2-7
CASSPWGRETNEQYF
TGTGCCAGCAGCCCATGGGGGCGGGAGACCAACGAGCAGTACTTC
>TRBV5-1|-|-|TRBJ1-6
CASSAPDSDSPLHF
TGCGCCAGCAGCGCACCGGACAGTGATTCACCCCTCCACTTT
>TRBV10-3|-|-|TRBJ2-7
CAIGAGSYEQYF
TGTGCCATCGGGGCGGGATCCTACGAGCAGTACTTC
>TRBV5-6|-|-|TRBJ1-5
CASSLYSNQPQHF
TGTGCCAGCAGCTTATATAGCAATCAGCCCCAGCATTTT
>TRBV29-1|TRBD1|-|TRBJ1-2
CSALGGQVYGYTF
TGCAGCGCCCTGGGGGGACAGGTCTATGGCTACACCTTC
>TRBV4-2|-|-|TRBJ1-5
CASSPRTASNQPQHF
TGTGCCAGCAGCCCCAGGACAGCCAGCAATCAGCCCCAGCATTTT
>TRBV4-3|TRBD1|-|TRBJ2-3
CASSLIQGADTQYF
TGCGCCAGCAGCCTTATACAGGGGGCAGATACGCAGTATTTT
>TRBV25-1|-|-|TRBJ2-6
CASSGRVSGANVLTF
TGTGCCAGCAGTGGGAGGGTGAGTGGGGCCAACGTCCTGACTTTC
>TRBV27|-|-|TRBJ1-1
CASIRTRGNTEAFF
TGTGCCAGCATCCGAACCCGGGGAAACACTGAAGCTTTCTTT
>TRBV19|-|-|TRBJ1-2
CASSIDEGRWFGYTF
TGTGCCAGTAGTATAGACGAGGGGAGGTGGTTTGGCTACACCTTC
>TRBV19|-|-|TRBJ2-5
CASSREETQYF
TGTGCCAGTAGTAGAGAAGAGACCCAGTACTTC
>TRBV6-1|-|-|TRBJ1-1
CASSQGPLEAFF
TGTGCCAGCAGCCAGGGGCCTCTTGAAGCTTTCTTT
>TRBV5-6|TRBD2|-|TRBJ2-7
CASSFSGREYEQYF
TGTGCCAGCAGCTTTAGCGGGAGGGAGTACGAGCAGTACTTC
>TRBV4-2|-|-|TRBJ1-1
CASSQVPGATEAFF
TGTGCCAGCAGCCAGGTCCCAGGGGCCACTGAAGCTTTCTTT
>TRBV10-3|TRBD1|once|TRBJ1-4
CAIGIQGEKLFF
TGTGCCATCGGAATACAGGGGGAAAAACTGTTTTTT
>TRBV3-1/TRBV3-2|TRBD1|-|TRBJ2-1
CASRFGTGEQFF
TGTGCCAGCAGGTTTGGGACAGGTGAGCAGTTCTTC
>TRBV27|-|-|TRBJ2-1
CASSLTRGGTYNEQFF
TGTGCCAGCAGTTTAACTCGGGGAGGAACATACAATGAGCAGTTCTTC
>TRBV4-3|-|-|TRBJ1-1
CASTPGGRLNTEAFF
TGCGCCAGCACACCCGGGGGGCGATTGAACACTGAAGCTTTCTTT
>TRBV4-1|-|-|TRBJ2-1
CASSQVGYNEQFF
TGCGCCAGCAGCCAAGTCGGCTACAATGAGCAGTTCTTC
>TRBV4-2|-|few|TRBJ1-6
CASSQDGEGLTYSPLHF
TGTGCCAGCAGCCAAGACGGGGAGGGGCTTACTTATTCACCCCTCCACTTT
>TRBV7-9|TRBD2|-|TRBJ2-7
CASSFYRGGETYEQYF
TGTGCCAGCAGCTTTTACCGGGGGGGCGAAACCTACGAGCAGTACTTC
>TRBV6-5|TRBD2|-|TRBJ2-2
CASSTSGDTGELFF
TGTGCCAGCAGCACTAGCGGGGACACCGGGGAGCTGTTTTTT
>TRBV6-2/TRBV6-3|-|-|TRBJ2-7
CASSYAVQGPVNEQYF
TGTGCCAGCAGTTACGCGGTGCAGGGGCCAGTCAACGAGCAGTACTTC
>TRBV21-1|-|many|TRBJ1-1
CASSKDVRGNTEAFF
TGTGCCAGCAGCAAAGATGTAAGGGGGAACACTGAAGCTTTCTTT
>TRBV7-9|-|few|TRBJ1-4
CASSPRAVPRQDDEKLFF
TGTGCCAGCAGCCCACGAGCGGTTCCCCGGCAGGACGATGAAAAACTGTTTTTT